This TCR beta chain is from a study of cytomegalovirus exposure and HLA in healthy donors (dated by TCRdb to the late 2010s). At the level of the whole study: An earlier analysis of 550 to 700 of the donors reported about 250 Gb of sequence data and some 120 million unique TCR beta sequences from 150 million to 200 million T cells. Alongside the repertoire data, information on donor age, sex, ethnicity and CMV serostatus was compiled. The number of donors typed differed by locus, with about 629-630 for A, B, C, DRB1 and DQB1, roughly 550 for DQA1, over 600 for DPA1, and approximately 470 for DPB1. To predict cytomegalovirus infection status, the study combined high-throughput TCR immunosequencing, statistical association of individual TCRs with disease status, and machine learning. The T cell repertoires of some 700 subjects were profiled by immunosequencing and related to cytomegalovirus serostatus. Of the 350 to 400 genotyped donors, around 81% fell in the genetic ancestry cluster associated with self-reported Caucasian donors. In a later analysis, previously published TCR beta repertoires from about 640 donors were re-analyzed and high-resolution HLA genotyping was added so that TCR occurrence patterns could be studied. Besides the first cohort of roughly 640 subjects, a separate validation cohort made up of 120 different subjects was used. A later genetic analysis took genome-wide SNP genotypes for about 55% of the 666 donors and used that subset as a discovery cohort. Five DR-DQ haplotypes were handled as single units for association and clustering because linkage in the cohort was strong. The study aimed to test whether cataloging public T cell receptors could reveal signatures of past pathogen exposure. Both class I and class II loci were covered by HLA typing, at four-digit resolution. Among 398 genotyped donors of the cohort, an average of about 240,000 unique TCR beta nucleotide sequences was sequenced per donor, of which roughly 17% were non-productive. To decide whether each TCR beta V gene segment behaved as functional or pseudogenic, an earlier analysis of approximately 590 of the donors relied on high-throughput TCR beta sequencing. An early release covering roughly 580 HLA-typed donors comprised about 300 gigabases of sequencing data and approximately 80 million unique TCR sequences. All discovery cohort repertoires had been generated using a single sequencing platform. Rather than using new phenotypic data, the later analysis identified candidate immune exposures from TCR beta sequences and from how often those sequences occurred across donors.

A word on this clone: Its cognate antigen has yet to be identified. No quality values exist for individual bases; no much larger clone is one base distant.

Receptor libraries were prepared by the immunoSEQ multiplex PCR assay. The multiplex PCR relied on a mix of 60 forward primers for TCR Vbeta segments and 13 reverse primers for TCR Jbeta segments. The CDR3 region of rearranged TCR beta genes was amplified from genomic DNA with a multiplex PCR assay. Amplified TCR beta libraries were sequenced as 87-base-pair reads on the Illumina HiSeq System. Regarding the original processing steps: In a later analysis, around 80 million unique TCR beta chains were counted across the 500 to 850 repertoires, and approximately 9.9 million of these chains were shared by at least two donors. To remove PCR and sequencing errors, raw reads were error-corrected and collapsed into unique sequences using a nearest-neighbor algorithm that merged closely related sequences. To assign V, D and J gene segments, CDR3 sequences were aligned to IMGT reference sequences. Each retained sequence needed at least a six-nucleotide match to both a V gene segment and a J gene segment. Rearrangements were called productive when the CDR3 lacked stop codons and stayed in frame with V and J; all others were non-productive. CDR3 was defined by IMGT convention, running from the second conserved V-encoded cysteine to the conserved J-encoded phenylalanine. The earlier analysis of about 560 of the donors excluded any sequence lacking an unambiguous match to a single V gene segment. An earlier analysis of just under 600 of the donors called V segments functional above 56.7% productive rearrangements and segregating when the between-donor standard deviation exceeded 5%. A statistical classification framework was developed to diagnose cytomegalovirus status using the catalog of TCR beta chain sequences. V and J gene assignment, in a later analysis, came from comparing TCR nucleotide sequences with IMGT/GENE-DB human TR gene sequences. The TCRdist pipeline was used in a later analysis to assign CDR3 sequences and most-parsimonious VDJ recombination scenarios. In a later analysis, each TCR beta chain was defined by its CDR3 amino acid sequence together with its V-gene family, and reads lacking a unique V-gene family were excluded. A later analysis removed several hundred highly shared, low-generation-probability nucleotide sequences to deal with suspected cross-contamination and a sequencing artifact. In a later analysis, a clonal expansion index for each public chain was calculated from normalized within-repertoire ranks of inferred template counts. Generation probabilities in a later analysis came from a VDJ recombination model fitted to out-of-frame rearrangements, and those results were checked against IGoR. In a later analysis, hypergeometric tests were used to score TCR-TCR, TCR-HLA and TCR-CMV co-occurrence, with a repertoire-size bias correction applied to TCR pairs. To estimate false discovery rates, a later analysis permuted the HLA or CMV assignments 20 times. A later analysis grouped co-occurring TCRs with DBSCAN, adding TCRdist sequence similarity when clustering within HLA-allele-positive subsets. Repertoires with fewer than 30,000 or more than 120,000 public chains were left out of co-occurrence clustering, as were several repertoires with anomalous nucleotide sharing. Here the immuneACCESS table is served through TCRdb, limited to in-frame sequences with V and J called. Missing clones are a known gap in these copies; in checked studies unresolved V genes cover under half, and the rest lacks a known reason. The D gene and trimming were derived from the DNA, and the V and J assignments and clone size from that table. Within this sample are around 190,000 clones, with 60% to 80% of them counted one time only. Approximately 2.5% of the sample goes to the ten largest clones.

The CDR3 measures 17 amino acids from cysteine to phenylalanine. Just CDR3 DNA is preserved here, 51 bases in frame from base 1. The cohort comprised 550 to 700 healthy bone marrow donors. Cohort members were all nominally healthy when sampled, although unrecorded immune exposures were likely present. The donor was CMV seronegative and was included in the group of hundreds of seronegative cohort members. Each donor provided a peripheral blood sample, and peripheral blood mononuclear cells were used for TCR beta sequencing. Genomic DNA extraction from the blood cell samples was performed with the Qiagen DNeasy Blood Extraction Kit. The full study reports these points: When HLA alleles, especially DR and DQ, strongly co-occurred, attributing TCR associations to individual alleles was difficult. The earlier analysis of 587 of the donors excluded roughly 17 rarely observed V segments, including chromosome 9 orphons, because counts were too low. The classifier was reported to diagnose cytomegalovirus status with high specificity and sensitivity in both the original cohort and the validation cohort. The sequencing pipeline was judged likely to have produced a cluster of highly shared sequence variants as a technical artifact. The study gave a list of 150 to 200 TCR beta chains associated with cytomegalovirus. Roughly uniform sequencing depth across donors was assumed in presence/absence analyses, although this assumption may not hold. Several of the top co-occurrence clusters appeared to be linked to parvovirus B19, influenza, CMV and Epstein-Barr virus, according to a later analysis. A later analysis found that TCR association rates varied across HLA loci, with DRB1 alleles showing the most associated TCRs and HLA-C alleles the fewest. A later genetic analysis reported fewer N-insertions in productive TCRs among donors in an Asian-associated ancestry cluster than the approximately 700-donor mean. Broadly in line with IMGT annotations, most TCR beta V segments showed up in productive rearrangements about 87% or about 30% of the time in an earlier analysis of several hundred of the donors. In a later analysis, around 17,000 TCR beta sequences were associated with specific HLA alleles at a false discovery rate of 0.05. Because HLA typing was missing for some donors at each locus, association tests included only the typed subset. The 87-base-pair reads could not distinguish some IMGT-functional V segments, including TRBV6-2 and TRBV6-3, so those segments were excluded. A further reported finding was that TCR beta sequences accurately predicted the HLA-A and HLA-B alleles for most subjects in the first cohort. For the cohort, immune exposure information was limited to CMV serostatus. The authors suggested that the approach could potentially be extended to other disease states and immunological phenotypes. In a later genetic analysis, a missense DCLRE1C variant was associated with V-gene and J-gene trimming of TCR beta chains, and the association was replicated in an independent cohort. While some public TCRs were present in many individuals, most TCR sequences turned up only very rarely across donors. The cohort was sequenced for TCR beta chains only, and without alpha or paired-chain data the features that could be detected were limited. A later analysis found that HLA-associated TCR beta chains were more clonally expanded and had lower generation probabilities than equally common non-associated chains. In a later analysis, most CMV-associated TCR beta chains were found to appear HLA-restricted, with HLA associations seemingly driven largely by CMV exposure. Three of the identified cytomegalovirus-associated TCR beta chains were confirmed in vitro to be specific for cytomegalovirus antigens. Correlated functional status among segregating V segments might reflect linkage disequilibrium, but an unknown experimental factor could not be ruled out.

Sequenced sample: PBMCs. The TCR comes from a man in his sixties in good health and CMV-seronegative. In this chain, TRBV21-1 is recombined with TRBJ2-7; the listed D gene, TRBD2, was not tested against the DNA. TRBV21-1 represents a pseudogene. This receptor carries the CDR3 CASSTSSRRGRAYEQYF. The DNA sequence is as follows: TGTGCCAGCAGCACAAGTAGCCGACGCGGGAGGGCCTACGAGCAGTACTTC.